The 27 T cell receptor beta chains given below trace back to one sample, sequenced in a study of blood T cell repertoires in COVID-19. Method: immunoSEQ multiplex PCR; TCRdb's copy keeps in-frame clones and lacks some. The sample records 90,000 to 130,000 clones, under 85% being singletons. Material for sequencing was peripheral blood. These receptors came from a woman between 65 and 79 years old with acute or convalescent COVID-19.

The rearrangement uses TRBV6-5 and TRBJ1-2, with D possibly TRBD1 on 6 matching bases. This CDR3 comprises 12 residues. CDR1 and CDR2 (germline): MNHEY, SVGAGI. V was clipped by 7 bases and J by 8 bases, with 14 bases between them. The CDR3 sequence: CASKGGWSGYTF. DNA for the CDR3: TGTGCCAGCAAAGGGGGTTGGAGCGGCTACACCTTC.

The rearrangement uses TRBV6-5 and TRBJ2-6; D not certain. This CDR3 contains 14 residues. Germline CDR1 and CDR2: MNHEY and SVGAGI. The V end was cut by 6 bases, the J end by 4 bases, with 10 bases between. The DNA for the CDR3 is TGTGCCAGCAGCCTAGAACGGGGGGCCAACGTCCTGACTTTC. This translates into CASSLERGANVLTF.

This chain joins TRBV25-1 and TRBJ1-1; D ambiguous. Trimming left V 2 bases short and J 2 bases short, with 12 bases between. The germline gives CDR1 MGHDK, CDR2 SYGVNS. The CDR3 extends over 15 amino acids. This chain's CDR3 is CASSEGGVDNTEAFF. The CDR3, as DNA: TGTGCCAGCAGTGAAGGCGGGGTGGATAACACTGAAGCTTTCTTT. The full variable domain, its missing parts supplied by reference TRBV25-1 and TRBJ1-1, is EADIYQTPRYLVIGTGKKITLECSQTMGHDKMYWYQQDPGMELHLIHYSYGVNSTEKGDLSSESTVSRIRTEHFPLTLESARPSHTSQYLCASSEGGVDNTEAFFGQGTRLTVV.

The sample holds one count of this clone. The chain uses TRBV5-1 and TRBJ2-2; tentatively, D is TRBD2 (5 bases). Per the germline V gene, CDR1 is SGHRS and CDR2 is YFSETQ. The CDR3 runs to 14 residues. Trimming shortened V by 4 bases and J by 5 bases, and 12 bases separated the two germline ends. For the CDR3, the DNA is TGCGCCAGCAGCAGTACGCCGGGGACCGGGGAGCTGTTTTTT. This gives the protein CASSSTPGTGELFF.

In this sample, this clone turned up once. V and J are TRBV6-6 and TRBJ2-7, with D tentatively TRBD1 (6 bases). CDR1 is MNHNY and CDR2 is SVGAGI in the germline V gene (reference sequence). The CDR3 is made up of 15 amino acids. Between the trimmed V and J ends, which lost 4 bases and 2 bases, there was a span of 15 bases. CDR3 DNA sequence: TGTGCCAGCAGTTCCCACGGGGACAATGCCTACGAGCAGTACTTC. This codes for CASSSHGDNAYEQYF.

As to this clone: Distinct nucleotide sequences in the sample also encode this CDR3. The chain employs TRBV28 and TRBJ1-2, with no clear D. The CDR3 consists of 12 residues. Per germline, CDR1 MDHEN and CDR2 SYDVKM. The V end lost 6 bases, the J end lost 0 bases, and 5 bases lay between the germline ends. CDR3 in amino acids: CASRRANYGYTF. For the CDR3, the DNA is TGTGCCAGCAGGCGGGCTAACTATGGCTACACCTTC.

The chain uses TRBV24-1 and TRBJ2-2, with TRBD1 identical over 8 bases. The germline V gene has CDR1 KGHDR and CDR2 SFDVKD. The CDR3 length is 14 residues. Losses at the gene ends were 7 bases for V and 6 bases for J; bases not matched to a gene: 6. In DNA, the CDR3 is TGTGCCACCAGAGGACAGGGCAACGCCGGGGAGCTGTTTTTT. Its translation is CATRGQGNAGELFF.

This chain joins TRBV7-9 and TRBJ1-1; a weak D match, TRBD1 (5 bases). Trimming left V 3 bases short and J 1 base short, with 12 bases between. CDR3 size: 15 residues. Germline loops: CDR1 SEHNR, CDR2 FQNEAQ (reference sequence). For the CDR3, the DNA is TGTGCCAGCAGCTTCCAGACAGTGAAGAACACTGAAGCTTTCTTT. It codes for CASSFQTVKNTEAFF.

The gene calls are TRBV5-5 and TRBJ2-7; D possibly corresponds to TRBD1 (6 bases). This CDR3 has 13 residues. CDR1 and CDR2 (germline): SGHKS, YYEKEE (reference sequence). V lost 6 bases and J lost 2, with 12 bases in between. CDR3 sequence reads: CASNRDRTYEQYV. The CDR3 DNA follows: TGTGCCAGCAACCGAGACAGGACCTACGAGCAGTACGTC.

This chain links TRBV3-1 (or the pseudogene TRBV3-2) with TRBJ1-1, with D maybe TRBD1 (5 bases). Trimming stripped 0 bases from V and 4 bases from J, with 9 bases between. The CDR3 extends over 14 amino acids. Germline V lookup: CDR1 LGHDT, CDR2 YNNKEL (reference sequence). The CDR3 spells CASSQDAGFTEAFF. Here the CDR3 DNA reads TGTGCCAGCAGCCAAGATGCAGGGTTCACTGAAGCTTTCTTT.

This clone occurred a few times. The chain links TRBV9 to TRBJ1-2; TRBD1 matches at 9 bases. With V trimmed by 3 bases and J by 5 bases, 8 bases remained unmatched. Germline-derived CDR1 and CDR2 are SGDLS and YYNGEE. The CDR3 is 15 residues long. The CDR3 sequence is CASSGTGGLSYGYTF. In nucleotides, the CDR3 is TGTGCCAGCAGCGGTACAGGGGGCCTTAGTTATGGCTACACCTTC.

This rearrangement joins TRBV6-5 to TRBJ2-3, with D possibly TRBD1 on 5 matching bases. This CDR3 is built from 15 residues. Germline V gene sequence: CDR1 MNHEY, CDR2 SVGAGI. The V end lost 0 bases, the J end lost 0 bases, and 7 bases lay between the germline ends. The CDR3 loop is CASSYSDSSTDTQYF. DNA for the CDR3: TGTGCCAGCAGTTACTCAGACAGTAGCACAGATACGCAGTATTTT.

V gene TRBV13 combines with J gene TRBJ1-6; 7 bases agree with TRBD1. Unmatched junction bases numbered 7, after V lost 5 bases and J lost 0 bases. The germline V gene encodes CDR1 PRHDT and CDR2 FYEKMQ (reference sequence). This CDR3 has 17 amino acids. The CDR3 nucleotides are TGTGCCAGCAGCAACTCGGACAGGATCTCCTATAATTCACCCCTCCACTTT. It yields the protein CASSNSDRISYNSPLHF.

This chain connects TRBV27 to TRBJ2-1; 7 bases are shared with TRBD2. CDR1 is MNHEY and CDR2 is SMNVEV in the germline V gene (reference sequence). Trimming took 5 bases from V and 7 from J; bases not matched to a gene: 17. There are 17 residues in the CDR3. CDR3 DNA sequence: TGTGCCAGCAGTCTCAGGCGGGGCGGGGGACCCGGGAATGAGCAGTTCTTC. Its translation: CASSLRRGGGPGNEQFF.

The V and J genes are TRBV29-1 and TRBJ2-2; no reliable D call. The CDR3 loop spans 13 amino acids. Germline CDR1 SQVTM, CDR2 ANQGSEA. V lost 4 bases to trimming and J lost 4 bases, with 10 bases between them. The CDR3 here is CSVGAFGTGELFF. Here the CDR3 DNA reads TGCAGCGTTGGAGCGTTCGGCACCGGGGAGCTGTTTTTT.

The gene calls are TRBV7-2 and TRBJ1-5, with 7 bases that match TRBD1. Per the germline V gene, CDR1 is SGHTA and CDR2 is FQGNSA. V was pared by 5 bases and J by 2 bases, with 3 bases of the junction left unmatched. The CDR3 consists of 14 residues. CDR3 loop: CASSQGTGNQPQHF. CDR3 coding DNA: TGTGCCAGCAGCCAGGGGACAGGCAATCAGCCCCAGCATTTT.

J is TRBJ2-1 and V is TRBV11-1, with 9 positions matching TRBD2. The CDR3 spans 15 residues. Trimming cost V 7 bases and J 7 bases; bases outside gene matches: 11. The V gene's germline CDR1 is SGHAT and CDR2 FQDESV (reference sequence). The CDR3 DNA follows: TGTGCCAGCAACAAACGGCGGGAGGGCGCGAATGAGCAGTTCTTC. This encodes CASNKRREGANEQFF.

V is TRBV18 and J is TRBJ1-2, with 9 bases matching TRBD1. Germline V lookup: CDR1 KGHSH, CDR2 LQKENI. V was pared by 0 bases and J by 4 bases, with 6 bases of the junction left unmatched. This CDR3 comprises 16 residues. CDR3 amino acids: CASSPPSDRGSYGYTF. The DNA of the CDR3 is TGTGCCAGCTCACCACCGTCGGACAGGGGCAGCTATGGCTACACCTTC.

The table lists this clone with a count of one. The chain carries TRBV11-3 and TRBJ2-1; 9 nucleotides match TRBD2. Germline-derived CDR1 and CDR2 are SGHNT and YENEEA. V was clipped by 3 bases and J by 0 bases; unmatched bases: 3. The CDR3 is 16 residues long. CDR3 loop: CASSLSGGSSYNEQFF. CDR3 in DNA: TGTGCCAGCAGCTTGAGCGGGGGGAGCTCCTACAATGAGCAGTTCTTC.

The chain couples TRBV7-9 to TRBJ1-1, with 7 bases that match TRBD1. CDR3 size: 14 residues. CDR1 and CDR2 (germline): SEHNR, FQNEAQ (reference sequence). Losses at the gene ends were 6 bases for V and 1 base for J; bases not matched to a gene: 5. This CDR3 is CASRLRGPNTEAFF. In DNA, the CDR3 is TGTGCCAGCAGGTTGAGGGGGCCGAACACTGAAGCTTTCTTT.

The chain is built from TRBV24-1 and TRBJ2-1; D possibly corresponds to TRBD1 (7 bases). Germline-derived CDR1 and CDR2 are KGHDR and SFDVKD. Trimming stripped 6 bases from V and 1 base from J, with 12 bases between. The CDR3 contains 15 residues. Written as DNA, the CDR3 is TGTGCCACCAGTCAGACAGGGAGGTCCTACAATGAGCAGTTCTTC. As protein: CATSQTGRSYNEQFF.

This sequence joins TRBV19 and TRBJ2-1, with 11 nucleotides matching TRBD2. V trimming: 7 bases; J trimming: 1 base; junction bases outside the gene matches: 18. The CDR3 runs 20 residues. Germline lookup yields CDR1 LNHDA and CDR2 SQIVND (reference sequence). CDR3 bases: TGTGCCAGTAACGGCAGGCGGACTAGCGGGTCGCGAGGGTCCTACAATGAGCAGTTCTTC. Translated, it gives CASNGRRTSGSRGSYNEQFF.

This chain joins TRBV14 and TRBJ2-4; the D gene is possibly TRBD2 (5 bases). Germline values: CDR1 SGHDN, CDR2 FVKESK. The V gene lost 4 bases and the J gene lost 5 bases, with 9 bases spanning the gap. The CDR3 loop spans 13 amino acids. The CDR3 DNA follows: TGTGCCAGCAGCCGCGGGCTCCAAAACATTCAGTACTTC. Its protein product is CASSRGLQNIQYF.

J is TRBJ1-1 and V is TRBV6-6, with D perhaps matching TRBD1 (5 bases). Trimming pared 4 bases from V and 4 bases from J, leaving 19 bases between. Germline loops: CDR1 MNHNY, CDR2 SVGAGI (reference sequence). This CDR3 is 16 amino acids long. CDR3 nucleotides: TGTGCCAGCAGTTTCCCGCAGGGTAGTAACCCCACTGAAGCTTTCTTT. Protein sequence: CASSFPQGSNPTEAFF.

The CDR3 bases are TGTGCCAGCAGCTTATTAGGGTCGAGGGCAGATACGCAGTATTTT. Its protein is CASSLLGSRADTQYF. The rearrangement links TRBV13 to TRBJ2-3; the D gene is possibly TRBD2 (5 bases). CDR3 length: 15 amino acids. Germline V gene data show CDR1 as PRHDT and CDR2 as FYEKMQ (reference sequence). Trimming stripped 2 bases from V and 4 bases from J, with 13 bases between.

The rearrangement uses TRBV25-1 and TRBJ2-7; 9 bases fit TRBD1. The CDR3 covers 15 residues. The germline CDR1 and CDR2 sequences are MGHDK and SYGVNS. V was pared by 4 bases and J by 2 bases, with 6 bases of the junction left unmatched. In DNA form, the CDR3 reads TGTGCCAGCAGTGCGAGGGACAGGGTACCCTACGAGCAGTACTTC. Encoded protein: CASSARDRVPYEQYF.

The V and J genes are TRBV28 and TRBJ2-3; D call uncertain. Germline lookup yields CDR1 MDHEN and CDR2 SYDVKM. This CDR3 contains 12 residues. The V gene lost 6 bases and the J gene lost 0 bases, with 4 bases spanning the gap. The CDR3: CASRASTDTQYF. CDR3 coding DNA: TGTGCCAGCAGGGCAAGCACAGATACGCAGTATTTT.